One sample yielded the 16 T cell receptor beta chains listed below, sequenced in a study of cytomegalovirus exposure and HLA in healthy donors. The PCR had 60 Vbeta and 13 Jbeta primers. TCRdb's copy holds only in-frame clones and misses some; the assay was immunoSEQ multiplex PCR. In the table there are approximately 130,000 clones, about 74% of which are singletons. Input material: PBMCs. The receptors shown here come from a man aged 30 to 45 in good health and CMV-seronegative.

This chain's CDR3 is CAVIGEGYTF. In DNA form, the CDR3 reads TGTGCCGTCATTGGAGAGGGCTACACCTTC. The V call is TRBV7-9, the J call TRBJ1-2; D unresolved. The CDR3 loop spans 10 amino acids. Germline V gene lookup returns CDR1 SEHNR and CDR2 FQNEAQ (reference sequence). V lost 11 bases and J lost 8, with 12 bases in between.

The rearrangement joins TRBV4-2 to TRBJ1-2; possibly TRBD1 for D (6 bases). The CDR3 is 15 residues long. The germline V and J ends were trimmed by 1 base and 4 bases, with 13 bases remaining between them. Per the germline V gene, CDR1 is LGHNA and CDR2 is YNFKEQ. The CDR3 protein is CASSQVTGTTYGYTF. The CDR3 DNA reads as TGTGCCAGCAGCCAAGTAACAGGGACAACCTATGGCTACACCTTC.

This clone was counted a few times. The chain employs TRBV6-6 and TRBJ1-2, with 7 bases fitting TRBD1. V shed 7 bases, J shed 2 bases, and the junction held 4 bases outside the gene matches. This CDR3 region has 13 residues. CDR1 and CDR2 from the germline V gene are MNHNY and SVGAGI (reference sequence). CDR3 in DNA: TGTGCCAGCACTCCGACAGGGAACTATGGCTACACCTTC. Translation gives CASTPTGNYGYTF.

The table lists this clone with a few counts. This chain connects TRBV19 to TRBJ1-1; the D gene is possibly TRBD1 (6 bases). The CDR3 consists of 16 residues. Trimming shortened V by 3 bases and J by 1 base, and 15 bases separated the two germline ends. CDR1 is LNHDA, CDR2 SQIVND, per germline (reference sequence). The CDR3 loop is CASSIGAGRGNTEAFF. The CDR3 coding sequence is TGTGCCAGTAGTATCGGTGCGGGCAGGGGGAACACTGAAGCTTTCTTT.

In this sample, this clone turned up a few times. The CDR3 sequence is CASSRSNYGYTF. DNA of the CDR3: TGTGCCAGCAGTCGGTCGAACTATGGCTACACCTTC. The rearrangement links TRBV6-5 to TRBJ1-2; D is undetermined. Germline values: CDR1 MNHEY, CDR2 SVGAGI. This CDR3 has 12 amino acids. V lost 5 bases, J lost 2 bases, and 6 bases lay in between.

The CDR3 nucleotides are TGTGCCAGCAGTAGGGGACAGGGTAAAGGAGAAAAACTGTTTTTT. It yields the protein CASSRGQGKGEKLFF. The chain carries TRBV6-1 and TRBJ1-4, with 9 bases aligning to TRBD1. Germline-derived CDR1 and CDR2 are MNHNS and SASEGT. CDR3 length: 15 residues. The V gene end was trimmed by 5 bases and the J gene end by 8 bases; junction bases not matched to a gene: 9.

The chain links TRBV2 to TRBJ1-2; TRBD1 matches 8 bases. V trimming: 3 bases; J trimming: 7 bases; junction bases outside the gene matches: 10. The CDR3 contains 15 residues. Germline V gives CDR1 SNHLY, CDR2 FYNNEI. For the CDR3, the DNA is TGTGCCAGCAGTGAGAGACAGGGGCAACGGGGTGGCTACACCTTC. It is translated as CASSERQGQRGGYTF.

The CDR3 spells CAIRRAPSTYEQYF. CDR3 bases: TGTGCCATCAGGCGGGCCCCTTCTACCTACGAGCAGTACTTC. This sequence joins TRBV10-3 and TRBJ2-7; D is perhaps TRBD2 (5 bases). CDR3 length: 14 residues. CDR1 and CDR2 from the germline V gene are ENHRY and SYGVKD. V was clipped by 6 bases and J by 2 bases, with 14 bases between them.

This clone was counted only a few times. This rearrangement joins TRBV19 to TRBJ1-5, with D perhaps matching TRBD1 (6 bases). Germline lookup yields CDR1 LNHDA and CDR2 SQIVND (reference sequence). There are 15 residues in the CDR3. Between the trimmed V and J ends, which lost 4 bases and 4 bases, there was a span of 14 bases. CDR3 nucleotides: TGTGCCAGTAGTAGGACAGTCATTTCTAATCAGCCCCAGCATTTT. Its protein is CASSRTVISNQPQHF.

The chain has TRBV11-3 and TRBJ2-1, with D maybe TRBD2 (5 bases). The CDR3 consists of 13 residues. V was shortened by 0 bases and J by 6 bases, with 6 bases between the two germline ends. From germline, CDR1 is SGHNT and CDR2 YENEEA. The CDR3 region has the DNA TGTGCCAGCAGCTTAGAACGGGGCAATGAGCAGTTCTTC. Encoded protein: CASSLERGNEQFF.

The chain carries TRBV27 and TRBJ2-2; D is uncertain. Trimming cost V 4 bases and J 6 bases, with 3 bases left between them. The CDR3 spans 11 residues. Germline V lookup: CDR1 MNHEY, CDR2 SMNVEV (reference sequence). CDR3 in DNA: TGTGCCAGCAGTTCGTCCGGGGAGCTGTTTTTT. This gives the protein CASSSSGELFF.

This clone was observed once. Here the CDR3 reads CASLILTATPPSCTF. The DNA of the CDR3 is TGTGCCAGCCTTATCTTGACAGCAACCCCCCCATCCTGCACCTTC. V gene TRBV25-1 combines with J gene TRBJ1-2; D may be TRBD1 (5 bases). CDR1 and CDR2 (germline): MGHDK, SYGVNS. The V end lost 8 bases, the J end lost 13 bases, and 29 bases lay between the germline ends. The CDR3 is made up of 15 amino acids.

CDR3 amino acids: CASSQDLLDGGGPFEGQYF. The CDR3 region has the DNA TGCGCCAGCAGCCAAGACCTCCTTGATGGCGGGGGACCCTTTGAGGGGCAGTATTTT. The chain links TRBV4-3 to TRBJ2-3; 7 bases agree with TRBD2. The V gene's germline CDR1 is LGHNA and CDR2 YSLEER. The CDR3 is 19 residues long. Trimming cost V 0 bases and J 11 bases; bases outside gene matches: 23.

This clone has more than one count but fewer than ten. CDR3 nucleotide sequence: TGTGCCAGCAGTGCTGTACAGGCTGGGGCCAACGTCCTGACTTTC. Protein sequence: CASSAVQAGANVLTF. This chain links TRBV2 with TRBJ2-6; possible D gene TRBD1, 5 bases. The V gene lost 4 bases and the J gene lost 2 bases, with 9 bases spanning the gap. Germline V gene lookup returns CDR1 SNHLY and CDR2 FYNNEI. CDR3 length equals 15 residues.

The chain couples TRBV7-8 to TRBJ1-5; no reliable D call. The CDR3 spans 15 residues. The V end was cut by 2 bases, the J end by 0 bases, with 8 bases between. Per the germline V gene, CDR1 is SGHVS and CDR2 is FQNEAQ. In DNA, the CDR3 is TGTGCCAGCAGCTTAACCCTAAATAGCAATCAGCCCCAGCATTTT. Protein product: CASSLTLNSNQPQHF.

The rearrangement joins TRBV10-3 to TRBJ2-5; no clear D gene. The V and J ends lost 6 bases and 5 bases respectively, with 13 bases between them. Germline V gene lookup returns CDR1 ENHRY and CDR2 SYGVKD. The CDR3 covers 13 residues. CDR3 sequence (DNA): TGTGCCATCAGCGAGGACGGCGGCGAGACCCAGTACTTC. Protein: CAISEDGGETQYF.